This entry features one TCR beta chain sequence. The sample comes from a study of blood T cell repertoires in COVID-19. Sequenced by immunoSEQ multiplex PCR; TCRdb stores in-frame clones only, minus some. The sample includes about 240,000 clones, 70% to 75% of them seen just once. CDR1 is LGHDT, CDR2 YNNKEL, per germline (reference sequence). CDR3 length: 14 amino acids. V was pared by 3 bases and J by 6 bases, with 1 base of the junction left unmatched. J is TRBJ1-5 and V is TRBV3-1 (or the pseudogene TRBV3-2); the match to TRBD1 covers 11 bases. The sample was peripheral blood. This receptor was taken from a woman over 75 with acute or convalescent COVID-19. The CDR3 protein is CASSQGTGGQPQHF. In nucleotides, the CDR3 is TGTGCCAGCAGCCAGGGGACAGGGGGTCAGCCCCAGCATTTT.